The entry below gives a single T cell receptor beta chain sequence along with its context. This specimen belongs to a study of CD8 T cells in Susac syndrome. This CDR3 comprises 13 residues. From germline, CDR1 is GTSNPN and CDR2 SVGIG (reference sequence). V lost 2 bases, J lost 2 bases, and 7 bases lay in between. Reverse transcription of 0.5 to 1 ug RNA used random hexamers. One entry per CDR3 protein, called by TCRdb with MiXCR from the immunoSEQ multiplex PCR reads. The sample lists around 300,000 distinct CDR3 sequences, approximately 85% seen once, with around 0.2% in the top ten. This TCR derives from a human donor with multiple sclerosis. Sequenced: CD8+ T cells from PBMCs. The genes are TRBV30 and TRBJ1-3; D not certain. The CDR3 loop reads CAWSYGAGNTIYF. Written as DNA, the CDR3 is TGTGCCTGGAGTTATGGGGCTGGAAACACCATATATTTT.